This section outlines one T cell receptor (beta chain) sequence together with its context. These data are taken from a study of T cells in Graves' hyperthyroidism and ophthalmopathy. The CDR3 loop spans 15 amino acids. Looked up from germline, CDR1 is MDHEN and CDR2 is SYDVKM. V lost 5 bases and J 4 bases, leaving 17 bases between the germline ends. Amplified regions were TCR beta CDR3 sequences from RNA transcripts. The TCR CDR3 was amplified in a first-round RT-PCR using the HTBI primer set. TCRdb re-derived calls from the multiplex PCR reads in MiXCR, one entry per CDR3 protein. Of approximately 400,000 distinct CDR3 sequences in the sample, over 11% were seen once.

The sequenced material came from blood. The sequence came from a man in his forties or fifties with Graves' ophthalmopathy. The genes are TRBV28 and TRBJ2-5; a weak D match, TRBD1 (6 bases). The CDR3 region is CASSQRNRVGETQYF. CDR3 DNA sequence: TGTGCCAGCAGTCAAAGGAACAGGGTAGGAGAGACCCAGTACTTC.